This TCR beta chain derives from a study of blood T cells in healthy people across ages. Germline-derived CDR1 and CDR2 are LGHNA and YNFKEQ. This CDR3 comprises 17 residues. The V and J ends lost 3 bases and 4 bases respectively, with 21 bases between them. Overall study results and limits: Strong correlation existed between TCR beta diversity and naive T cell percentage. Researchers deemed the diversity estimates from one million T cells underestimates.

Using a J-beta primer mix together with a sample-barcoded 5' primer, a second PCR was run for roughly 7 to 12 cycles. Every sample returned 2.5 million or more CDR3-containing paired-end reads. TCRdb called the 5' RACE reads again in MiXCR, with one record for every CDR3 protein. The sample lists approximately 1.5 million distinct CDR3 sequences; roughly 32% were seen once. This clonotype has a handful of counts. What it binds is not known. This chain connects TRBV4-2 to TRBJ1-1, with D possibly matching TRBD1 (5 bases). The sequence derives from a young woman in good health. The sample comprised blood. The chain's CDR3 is CASSQPQKRGRGTEAFF. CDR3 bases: TGTGCCAGCAGCCAGCCACAAAAGCGGGGGAGAGGCACTGAAGCTTTCTTT.